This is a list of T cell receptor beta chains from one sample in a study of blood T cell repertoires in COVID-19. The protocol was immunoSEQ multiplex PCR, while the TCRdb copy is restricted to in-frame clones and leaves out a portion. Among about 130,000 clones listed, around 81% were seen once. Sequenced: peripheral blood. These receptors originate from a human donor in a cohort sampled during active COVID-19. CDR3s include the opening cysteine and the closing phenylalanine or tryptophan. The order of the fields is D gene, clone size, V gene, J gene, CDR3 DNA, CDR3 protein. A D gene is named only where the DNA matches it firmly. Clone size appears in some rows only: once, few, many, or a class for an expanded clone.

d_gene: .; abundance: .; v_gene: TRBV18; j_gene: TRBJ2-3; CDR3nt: TGTGCCAGCTCACCCTCTCCTGAAAACCTAGGAAAGGATACGCAGTATTTT; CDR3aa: CASSPSPENLGKDTQYF
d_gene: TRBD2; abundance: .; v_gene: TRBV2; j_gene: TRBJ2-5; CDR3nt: TGTGCCAGCAGAGAGCGGCTAGCGGTCTTAGGGACCCAGTACTTC; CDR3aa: CASRERLAVLGTQYF
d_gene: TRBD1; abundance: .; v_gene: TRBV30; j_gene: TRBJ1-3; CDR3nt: TGTGCCTGGAGTCCTCGGGACAGGGGAGGAACTGGAAACACCATATATTTT; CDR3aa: CAWSPRDRGGTGNTIYF
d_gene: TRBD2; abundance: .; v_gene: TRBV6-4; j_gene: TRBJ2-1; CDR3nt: TGTGCCAGCAGTGTGGGTAGCGGGGGCGATGAGCAGTTCTTC; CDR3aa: CASSVGSGGDEQFF
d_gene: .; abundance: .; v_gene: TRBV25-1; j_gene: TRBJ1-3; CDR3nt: TGTGCCAGCAGTGACCAGGGTAGGGGCACCATATATTTT; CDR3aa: CASSDQGRGTIYF
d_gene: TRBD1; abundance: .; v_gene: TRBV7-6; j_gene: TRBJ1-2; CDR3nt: TGTGCCAGCAGCCCGGCCGGGACAGGGGGCTATGGCTACACCTTC; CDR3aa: CASSPAGTGGYGYTF
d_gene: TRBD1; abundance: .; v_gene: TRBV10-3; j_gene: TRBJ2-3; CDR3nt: TGTGCCATCAGTGAGCCTCCGACAGGGGGAGGCACAGATACGCAGTATTTT; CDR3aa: CAISEPPTGGGTDTQYF
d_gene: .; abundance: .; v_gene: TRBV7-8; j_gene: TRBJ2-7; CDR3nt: TGTGCCAGCAAGTTGCGAACGCCCGAGCAGTACTTC; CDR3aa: CASKLRTPEQYF
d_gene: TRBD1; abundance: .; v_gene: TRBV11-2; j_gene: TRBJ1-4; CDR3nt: TGTGCCAGCAGCTTAGGGGACAGGAGTGAAAAACTGTTTTTT; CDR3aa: CASSLGDRSEKLFF
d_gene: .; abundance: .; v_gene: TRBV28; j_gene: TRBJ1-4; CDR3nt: TGTGCCAGCAGGGGTAGGGAGGGGAGGGGTAATGAAAAACTGTTTTTT; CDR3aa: CASRGREGRGNEKLFF
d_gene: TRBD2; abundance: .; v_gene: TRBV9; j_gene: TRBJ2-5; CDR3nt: TGTGCCAGCAGCGCGAGAGCGGGAGGCCAAGAGACCCAGTACTTC; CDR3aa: CASSARAGGQETQYF
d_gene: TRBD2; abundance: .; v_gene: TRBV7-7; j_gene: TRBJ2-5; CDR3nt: TGTGCCAGCAGCTTAGCTAGCGGGGGGGCCGAGACCCAGTACTTC; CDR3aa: CASSLASGGAETQYF
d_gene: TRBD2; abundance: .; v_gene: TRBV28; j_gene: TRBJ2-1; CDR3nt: TGTGCCAGCAGCGGGGGGTGGGGCGTAGACAATGAGCAGTTCTTC; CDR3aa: CASSGGWGVDNEQFF
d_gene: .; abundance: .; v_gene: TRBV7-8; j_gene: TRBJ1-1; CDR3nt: TGTGCCAGCAGCTTATCGACAGTCATGAACACTGAAGCTTTCTTT; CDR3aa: CASSLSTVMNTEAFF
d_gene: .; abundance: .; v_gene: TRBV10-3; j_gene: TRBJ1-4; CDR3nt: TGTGCCATCAGTGATGTCAGGACTAATGAAAAACTGTTTTTT; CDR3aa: CAISDVRTNEKLFF
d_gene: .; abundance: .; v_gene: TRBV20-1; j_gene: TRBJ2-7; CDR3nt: TGCAGTGCTAGTCCCGCGGGGGCCGACTACGAGCAGTACTTC; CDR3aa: CSASPAGADYEQYF
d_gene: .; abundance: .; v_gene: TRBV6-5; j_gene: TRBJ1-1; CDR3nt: TGTGCCAGCAGTTTTAGACAGGACCTAGGAACTGAAGCTTTCTTT; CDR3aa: CASSFRQDLGTEAFF
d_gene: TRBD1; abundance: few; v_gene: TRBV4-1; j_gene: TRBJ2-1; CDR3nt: TGCGCCAGCAGCCAAGGGCTTACGGGACAGGGATGGAATGAGCAGTTCTTC; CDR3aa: CASSQGLTGQGWNEQFF
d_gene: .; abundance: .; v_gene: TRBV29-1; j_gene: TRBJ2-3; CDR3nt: TGCAGCGTTGAAGTAGGCAGGGGATATGCAGATACGCAGTATTTT; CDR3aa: CSVEVGRGYADTQYF
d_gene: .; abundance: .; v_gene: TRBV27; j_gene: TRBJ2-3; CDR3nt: TGTGCCAGCAGTTCCAATTCCCAAACTCGGGATACGCAGTATTTT; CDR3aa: CASSSNSQTRDTQYF
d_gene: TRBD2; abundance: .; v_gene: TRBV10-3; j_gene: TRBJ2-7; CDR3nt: TGTGCCAGTTGCCCAGCGGGGCCACCCTACGAGCAGTACTTC; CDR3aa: CASCPAGPPYEQYF
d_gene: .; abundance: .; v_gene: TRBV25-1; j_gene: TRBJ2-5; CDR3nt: TGTGCCAGCAGTGAAATACAGGGCTTCCAAGAGACCCAGTACTTC; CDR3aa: CASSEIQGFQETQYF
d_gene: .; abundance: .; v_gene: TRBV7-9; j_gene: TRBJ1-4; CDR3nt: TGTGCCAGCACCTTGAACCAGGGGAGTGAAAAACTGTTTTTT; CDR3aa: CASTLNQGSEKLFF
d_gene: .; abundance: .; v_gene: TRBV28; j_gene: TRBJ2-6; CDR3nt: TGTGCCAGCAGTTACCCACAGGGTAGATCTGGGGCCAACGTCCTGACTTTC; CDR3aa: CASSYPQGRSGANVLTF
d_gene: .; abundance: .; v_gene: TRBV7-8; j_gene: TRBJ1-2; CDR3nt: TGTGCCAGCAGCTTAATGACTGGGGGCGCGAGCTATGGCTACACCTTC; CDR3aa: CASSLMTGGASYGYTF
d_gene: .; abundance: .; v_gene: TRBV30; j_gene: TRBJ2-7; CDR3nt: TGTGCCTGGGGGACTGGGCTAGCGAATGTCTACGAGCAGTACTTC; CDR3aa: CAWGTGLANVYEQYF
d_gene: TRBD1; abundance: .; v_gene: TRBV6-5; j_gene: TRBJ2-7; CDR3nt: TGTGCCAGCAGAACGGGGGGGACAGGGGGATACGAGCAGTACTTC; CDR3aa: CASRTGGTGGYEQYF
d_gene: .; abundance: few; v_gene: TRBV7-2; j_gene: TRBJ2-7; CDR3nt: TGTGCCAGCAGCTTACCGAGCTCCTACGAGCAGTACTTC; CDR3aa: CASSLPSSYEQYF
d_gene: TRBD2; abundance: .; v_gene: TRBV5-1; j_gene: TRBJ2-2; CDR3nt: TGCGCCAGCAGCTTACCGGGGGGAAACACCGGGGAGCTGTTTTTT; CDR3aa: CASSLPGGNTGELFF
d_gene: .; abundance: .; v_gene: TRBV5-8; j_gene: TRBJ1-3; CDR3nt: TGTGCCAGCAGCTTTTTGCAGGGAGGTTTAAGAAACACCATATATTTT; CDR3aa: CASSFLQGGLRNTIYF
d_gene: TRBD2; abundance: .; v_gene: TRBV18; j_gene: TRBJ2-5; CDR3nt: TGTGCCAGCTCACCAAGTATCGGGACTAGCGGGGAAGACGGCCAGACCCAGTACTTC; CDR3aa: CASSPSIGTSGEDGQTQYF
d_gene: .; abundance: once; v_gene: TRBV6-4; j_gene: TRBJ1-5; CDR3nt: TGTGCCAGCAGTGACTCTGAGGCGGCGGGGCCCCAGCCCCAGCATTTT; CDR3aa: CASSDSEAAGPQPQHF
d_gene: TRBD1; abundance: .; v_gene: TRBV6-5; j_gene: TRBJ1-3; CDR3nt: TGTGCCAGCAGTTACGGGACAGACTCTGGAAACACCATATATTTT; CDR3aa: CASSYGTDSGNTIYF
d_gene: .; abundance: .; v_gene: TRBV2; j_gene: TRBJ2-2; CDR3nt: TGTGCCAGCAAGAGCGAGGGATACAACGGGGAGCTGTTTTTT; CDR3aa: CASKSEGYNGELFF
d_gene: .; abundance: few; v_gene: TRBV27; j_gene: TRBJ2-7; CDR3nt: TGTGCCAGCAGGATCACGGGACTCACGAGCTCCTACGAGCAGTACTTC; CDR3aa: CASRITGLTSSYEQYF
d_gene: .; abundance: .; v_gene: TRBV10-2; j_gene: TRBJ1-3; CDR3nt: TGCGCCAGCAGTGAGGACAGGCCTGGAAACACCATATATTTT; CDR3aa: CASSEDRPGNTIYF
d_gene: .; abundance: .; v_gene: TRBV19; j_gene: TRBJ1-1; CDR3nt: TGTGCCAGTAGTAAGCGGGGGCTCGAAGAAGCTTTCTTT; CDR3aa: CASSKRGLEEAFF
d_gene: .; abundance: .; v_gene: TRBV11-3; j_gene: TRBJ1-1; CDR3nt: TGTGCCAGCAGCTTATCGGGGGGCTCTGAAGCTTTCTTT; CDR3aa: CASSLSGGSEAFF
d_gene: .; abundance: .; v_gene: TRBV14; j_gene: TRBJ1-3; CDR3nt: TGTGCCAGCAGCCCGCTGCCAGGCCCTGGAAACACCATATATTTT; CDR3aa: CASSPLPGPGNTIYF
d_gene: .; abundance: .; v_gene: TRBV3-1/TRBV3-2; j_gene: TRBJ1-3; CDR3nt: TGTGCCAGCAACCTAGGGGGTTCTGGAAACACCATATATTTT; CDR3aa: CASNLGGSGNTIYF
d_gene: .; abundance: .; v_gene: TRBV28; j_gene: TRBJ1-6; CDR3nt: TGTGCGTATGGCCCCAGCTCCTATAATTCACCCCTCCACTTT; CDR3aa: CAYGPSSYNSPLHF
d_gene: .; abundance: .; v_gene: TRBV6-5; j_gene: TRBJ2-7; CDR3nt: TGTGCCAGCAGTAATACAGCCTACGAGCAGTACTTC; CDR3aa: CASSNTAYEQYF
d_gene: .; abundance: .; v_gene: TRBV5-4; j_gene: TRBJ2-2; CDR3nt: TGTGCCAGCAGCTTGGCGACGGGACTGAACACCGGGGAGCTGTTTTTT; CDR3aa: CASSLATGLNTGELFF
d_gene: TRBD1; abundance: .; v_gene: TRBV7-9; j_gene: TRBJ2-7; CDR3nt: TGTGCCAGCAGCTCCCCGGGACAGTACGAGCAGTACTTC; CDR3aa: CASSSPGQYEQYF
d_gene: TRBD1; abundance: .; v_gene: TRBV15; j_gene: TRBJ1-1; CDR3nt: TGTGCCACCAGCAGACCGGGACAGTTGAACACTGAAGCTTTCTTT; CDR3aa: CATSRPGQLNTEAFF
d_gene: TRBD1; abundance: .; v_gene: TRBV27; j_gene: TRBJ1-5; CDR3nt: TGTGCCAGCAGTTCCGGGACAGGTGATCCTAGCAATCAGCCCCAGCATTTT; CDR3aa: CASSSGTGDPSNQPQHF
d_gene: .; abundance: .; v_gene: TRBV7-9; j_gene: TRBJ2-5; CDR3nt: TGTGCCAGCAGCTCAAACAGGGAGACCCAGTACTTC; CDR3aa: CASSSNRETQYF
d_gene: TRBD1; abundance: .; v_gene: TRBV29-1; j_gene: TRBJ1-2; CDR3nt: TGCAGCGTGCTCCGGGACAGGGGGCCGGCTGGCTACACCTTC; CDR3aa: CSVLRDRGPAGYTF
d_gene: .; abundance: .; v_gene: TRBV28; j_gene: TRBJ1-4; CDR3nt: TGTGCCAGCAGTTCCGGGGGATCAGAGGAAAAACTGTTTTTT; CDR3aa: CASSSGGSEEKLFF
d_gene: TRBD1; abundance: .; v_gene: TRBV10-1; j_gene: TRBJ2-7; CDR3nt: TGCGCCAGCGGGACAGCGGACGAGCAGTACTTC; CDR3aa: CASGTADEQYF
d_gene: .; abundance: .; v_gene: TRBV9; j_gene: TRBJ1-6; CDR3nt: TGTGCCAGCAGCGACGGGGAAAAGGGGAGGAACTCCTATAATTCACCCCTCCACTTT; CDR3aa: CASSDGEKGRNSYNSPLHF
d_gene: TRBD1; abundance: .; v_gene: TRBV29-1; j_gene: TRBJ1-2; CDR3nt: TGCAGCGTTCTCCCCCCAGGGGGAGGAGGCTACACCTTC; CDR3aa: CSVLPPGGGGYTF
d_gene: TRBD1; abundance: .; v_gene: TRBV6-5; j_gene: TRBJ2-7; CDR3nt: TGTGCCAGCAGTAAGTCAGGGGGCACCTACGAGCAGTACTTC; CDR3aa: CASSKSGGTYEQYF
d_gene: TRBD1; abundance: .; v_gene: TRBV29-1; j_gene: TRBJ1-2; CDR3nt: TGCAGCGCGGGACAGAGCTATGGCTACACCTTC; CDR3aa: CSAGQSYGYTF